The clone carrying this T cell receptor (beta chain) was found a few times. TCRdb recomputed calls from the RT-PCR reads with MiXCR, one row per CDR3 protein. The top ten hold 6.5% to 8.5% of the sample, which has about 700,000 distinct CDR3 sequences, approximately 15% seen once. This specimen belongs to a study of response to subunit inactivated influenza vaccine. This CDR3 comprises 17 residues. Trimming pared 2 bases from V and 0 bases from J, leaving 14 bases between. Germline lookup yields CDR1 MGHDK and CDR2 SYGVNS. The chain carries TRBV25-1 and TRBJ2-1; tentatively, D is TRBD2 (5 bases). This TCR came from a man between 50 and 59 years old who received an inactivated influenza vaccine. The source material was PBMCs from blood, sampled roughly 15 days before vaccination. CDR3 protein: CASSEGLATSSYNEQFF. CDR3 DNA: TGTGCCAGCAGTGAAGGGCTAGCTACGAGCTCCTACAATGAGCAGTTCTTC.